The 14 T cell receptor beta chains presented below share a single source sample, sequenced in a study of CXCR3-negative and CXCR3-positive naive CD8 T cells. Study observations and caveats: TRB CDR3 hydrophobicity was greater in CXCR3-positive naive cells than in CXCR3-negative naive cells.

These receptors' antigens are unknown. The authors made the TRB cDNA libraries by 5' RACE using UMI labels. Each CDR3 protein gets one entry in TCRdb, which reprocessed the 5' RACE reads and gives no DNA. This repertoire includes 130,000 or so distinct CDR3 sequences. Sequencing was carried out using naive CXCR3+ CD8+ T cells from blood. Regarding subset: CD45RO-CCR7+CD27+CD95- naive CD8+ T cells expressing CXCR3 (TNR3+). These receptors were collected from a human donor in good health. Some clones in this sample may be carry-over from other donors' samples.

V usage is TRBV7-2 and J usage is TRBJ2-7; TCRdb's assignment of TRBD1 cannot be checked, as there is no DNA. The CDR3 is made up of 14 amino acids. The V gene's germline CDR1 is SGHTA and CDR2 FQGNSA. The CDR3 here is CASSFSQGAYEQYF.

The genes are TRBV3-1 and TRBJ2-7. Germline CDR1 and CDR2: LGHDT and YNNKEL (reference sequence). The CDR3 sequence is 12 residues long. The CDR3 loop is CASSQDFKEQYF.

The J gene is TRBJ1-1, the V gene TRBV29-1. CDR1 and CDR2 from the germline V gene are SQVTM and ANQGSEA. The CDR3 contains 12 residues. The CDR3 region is CSVEDRWGQAFF. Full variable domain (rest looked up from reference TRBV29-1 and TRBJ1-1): SAVISQKPSRDICQRGTSLTIQCQVDSQVTMMFWYRQQPGQSLTLIATANQGSEATYESGFVIDKFPISRPNLTFSTLTVSNMSPEDSSIYLCSVEDRWGQAFFGQGTRLTVV.

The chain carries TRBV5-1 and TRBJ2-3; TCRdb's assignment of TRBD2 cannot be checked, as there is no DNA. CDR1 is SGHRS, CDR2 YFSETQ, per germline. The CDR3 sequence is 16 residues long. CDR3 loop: CASSSLVDSSTDTQYF.

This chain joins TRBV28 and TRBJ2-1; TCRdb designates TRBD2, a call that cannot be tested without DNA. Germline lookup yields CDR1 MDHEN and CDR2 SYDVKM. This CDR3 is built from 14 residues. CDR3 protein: CASIRAGAYNEQFF.

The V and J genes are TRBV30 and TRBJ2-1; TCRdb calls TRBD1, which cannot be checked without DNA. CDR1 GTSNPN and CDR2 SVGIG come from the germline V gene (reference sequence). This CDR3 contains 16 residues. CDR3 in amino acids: CAWNGDRGSNYNEQFF.

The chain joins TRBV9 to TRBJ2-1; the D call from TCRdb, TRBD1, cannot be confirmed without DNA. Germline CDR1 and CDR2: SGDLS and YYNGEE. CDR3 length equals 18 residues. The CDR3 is CASSVVSPGQGGYNEQFF.

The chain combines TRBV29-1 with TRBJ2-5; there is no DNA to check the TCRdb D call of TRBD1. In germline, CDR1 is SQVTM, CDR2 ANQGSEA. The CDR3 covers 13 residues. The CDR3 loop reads CSVTVGYQETQYF. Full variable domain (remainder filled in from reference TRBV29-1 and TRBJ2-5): SAVISQKPSRDICQRGTSLTIQCQVDSQVTMMFWYRQQPGQSLTLIATANQGSEATYESGFVIDKFPISRPNLTFSTLTVSNMSPEDSSIYLCSVTVGYQETQYFGPGTRLLVL.

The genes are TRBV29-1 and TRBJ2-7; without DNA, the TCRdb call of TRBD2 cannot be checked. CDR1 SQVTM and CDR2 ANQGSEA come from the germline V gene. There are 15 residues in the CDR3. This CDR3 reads CSVEGLADSPYEQYF.

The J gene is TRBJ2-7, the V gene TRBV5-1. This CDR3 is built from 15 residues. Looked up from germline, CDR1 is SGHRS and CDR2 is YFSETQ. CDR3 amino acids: CASSLGPTNPYGQYF.

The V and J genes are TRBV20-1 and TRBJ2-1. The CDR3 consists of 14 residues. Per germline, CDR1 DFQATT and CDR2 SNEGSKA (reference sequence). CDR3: CSARPRVAYNEQFF.

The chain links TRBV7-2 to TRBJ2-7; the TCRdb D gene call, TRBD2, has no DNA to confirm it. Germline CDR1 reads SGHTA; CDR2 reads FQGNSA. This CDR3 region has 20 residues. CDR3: CASSLVLLAGGPPFSYEQYF.

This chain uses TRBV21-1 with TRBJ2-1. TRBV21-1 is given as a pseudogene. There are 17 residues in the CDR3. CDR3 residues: CASSDALTTQLSDEQFF.

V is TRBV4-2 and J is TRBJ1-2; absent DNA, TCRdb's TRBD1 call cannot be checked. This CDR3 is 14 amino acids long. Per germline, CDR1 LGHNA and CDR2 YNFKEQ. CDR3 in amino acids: CASSQAVTGDGYTF.